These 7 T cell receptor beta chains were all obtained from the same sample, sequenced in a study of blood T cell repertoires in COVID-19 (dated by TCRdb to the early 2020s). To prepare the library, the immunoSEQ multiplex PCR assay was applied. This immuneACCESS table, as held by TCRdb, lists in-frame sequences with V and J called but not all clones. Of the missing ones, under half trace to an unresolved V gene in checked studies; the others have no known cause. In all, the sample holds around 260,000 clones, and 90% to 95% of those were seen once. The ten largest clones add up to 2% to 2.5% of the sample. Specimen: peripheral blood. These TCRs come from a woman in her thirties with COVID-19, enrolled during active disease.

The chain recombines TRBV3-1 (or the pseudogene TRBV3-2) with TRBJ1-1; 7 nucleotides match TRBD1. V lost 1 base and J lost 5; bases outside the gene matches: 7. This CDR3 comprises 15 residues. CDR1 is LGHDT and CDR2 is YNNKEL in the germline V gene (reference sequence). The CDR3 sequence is CASSQGPTGRTEAFF. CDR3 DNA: TGTGCCAGCAGCCAAGGGCCGACAGGGAGGACTGAAGCTTTCTTT.

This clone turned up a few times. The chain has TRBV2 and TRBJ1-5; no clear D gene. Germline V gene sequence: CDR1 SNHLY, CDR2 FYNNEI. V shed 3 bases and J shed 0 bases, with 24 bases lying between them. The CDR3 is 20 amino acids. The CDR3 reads CASSDRSNSFTLHSNQPQHF. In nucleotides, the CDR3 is TGTGCCAGCAGTGATCGCAGCAACAGCTTCACCCTTCATAGCAATCAGCCCCAGCATTTT.

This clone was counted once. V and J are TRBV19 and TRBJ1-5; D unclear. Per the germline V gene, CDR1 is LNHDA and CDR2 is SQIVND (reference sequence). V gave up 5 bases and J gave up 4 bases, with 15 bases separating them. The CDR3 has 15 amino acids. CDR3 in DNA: TGTGCCAGTAGTTCCATCAAGGGAGGGAATCAGCCCCAGCATTTT. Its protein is CASSSIKGGNQPQHF.

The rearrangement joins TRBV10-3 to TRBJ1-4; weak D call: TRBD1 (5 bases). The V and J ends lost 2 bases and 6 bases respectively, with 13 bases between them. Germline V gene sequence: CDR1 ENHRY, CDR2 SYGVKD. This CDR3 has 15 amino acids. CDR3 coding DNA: TGTGCCATCAGTGAGGGTGCAGGGAGGGATGAAAAACTGTTTTTT. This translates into CAISEGAGRDEKLFF.

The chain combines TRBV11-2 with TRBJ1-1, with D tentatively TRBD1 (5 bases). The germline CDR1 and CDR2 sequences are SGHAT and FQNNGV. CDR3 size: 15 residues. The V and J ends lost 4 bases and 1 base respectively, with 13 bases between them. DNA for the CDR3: TGTGCCAGCAGCTCAATGCGGGGGAAGAACACTGAAGCTTTCTTT. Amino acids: CASSSMRGKNTEAFF. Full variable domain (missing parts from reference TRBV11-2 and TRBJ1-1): EAGVAQSPRYKIIEKRQSVAFWCNPISGHATLYWYQQILGQGPKLLIQFQNNGVVDDSQLPKDRFSAERLKGVDSTLKIQPAKLEDSAVYLCASSSMRGKNTEAFFGQGTRLTVV.

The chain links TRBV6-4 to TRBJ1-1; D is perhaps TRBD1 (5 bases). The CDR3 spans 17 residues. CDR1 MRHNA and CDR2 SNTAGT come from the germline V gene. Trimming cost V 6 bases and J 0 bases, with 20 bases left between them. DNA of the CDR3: TGTGCCAGCAGGGACGTAGGGGCCTTTTTCATGAACACTGAAGCTTTCTTT. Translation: CASRDVGAFFMNTEAFF.

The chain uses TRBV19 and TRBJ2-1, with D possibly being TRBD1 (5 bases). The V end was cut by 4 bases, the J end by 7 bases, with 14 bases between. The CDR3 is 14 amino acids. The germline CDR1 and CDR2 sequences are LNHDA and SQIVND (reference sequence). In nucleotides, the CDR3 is TGTGCCAGTAGTAAGGGGCCGAACGGTAATGAGCAGTTCTTC. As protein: CASSKGPNGNEQFF.